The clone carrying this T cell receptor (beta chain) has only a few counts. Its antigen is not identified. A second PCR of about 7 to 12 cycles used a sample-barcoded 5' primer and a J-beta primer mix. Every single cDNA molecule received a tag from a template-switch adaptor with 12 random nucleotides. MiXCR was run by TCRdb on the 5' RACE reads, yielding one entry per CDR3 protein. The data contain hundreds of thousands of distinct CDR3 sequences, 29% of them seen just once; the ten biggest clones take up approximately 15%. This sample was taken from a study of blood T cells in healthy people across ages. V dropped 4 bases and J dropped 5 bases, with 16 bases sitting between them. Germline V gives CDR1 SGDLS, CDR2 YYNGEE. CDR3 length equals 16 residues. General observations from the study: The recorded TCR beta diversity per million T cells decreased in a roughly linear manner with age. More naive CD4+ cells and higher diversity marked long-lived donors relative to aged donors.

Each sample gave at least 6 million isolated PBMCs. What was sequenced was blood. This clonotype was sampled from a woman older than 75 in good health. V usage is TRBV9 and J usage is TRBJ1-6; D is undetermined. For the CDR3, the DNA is TGTGCCAGCAGCCCCTCCTCAGGTTCCCATAATTCACCCCTCCACTTT. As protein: CASSPSSGSHNSPLHF.